This T cell receptor (beta chain) was captured in a study of T cell responses to AZD1222 COVID-19 vaccine. Broader study findings: Seropositive AZD1222 recipients at baseline numbered only 6 or 7.

A word on this clone: Its antigen remains unknown.

The V gene lost 0 bases and the J gene lost 5 bases, with 4 bases spanning the gap. Germline values: CDR1 LGHNA, CDR2 YNFKEQ. This CDR3 comprises 12 residues. Using immunoSEQ multiplex PCR, the repertoire was profiled, and TCRdb retains in-frame clones only, with some absent. This sample has roughly 60,000 clones, with roughly 88% found just once. This clonotype was sampled from an adult in good health. Sample: peripheral blood, taken on day 0 of AZD1222 vaccination. This chain uses TRBV4-2 with TRBJ1-2; D remains ambiguous. The CDR3 DNA sequence: TGTGCCAGCAGCCAAGACACTTATGGCTACACCTTC. Protein sequence: CASSQDTYGYTF.